Detailed here is one TCR beta chain. The protocol was immunoSEQ multiplex PCR, while the TCRdb copy is restricted to in-frame clones and leaves out a portion. This sample has approximately 300,000 clones, with nearly 90% found just once. A Seattle source enrolled patients during active infection and followed them longitudinally. These data are taken from a study of blood T cell repertoires in COVID-19. As for the study in general: Researchers got acute and convalescent COVID-19 samples from the United States, Italy and Spain. The analysed material was cDNA or gDNA that came from T cells, B-cell-depleted T cells, or PBMCs.

The germline V and J ends were trimmed by 3 bases and 5 bases, with 13 bases remaining between them. The CDR3 runs 14 residues. Germline V gives CDR1 MNHEY, CDR2 SMNVEV (reference sequence). Sequencing was performed on peripheral blood. This sequence was found in a woman aged 40-49 years with COVID-19, enrolled during active disease. The chain uses TRBV27 and TRBJ1-2; TRBD1 is a possible D gene (6 bases). The DNA for the CDR3 is TGTGCCAGCAGTTTTACACAGGGAACTTATGGCTACACCTTC. It is translated as CASSFTQGTYGYTF.